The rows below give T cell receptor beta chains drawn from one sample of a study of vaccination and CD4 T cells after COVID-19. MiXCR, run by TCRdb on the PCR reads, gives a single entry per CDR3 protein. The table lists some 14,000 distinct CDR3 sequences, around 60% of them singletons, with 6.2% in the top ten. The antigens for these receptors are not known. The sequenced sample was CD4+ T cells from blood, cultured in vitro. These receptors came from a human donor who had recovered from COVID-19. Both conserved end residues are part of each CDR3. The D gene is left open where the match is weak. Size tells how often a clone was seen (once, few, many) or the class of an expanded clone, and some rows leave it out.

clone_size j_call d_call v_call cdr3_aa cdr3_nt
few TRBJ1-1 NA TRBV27 CASKGGGKTEAFF TGTGCCAGCAAGGGGGGGGGCAAGACTGAAGCTTTCTTT
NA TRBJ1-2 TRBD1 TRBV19 CASSEDRRALTTYGYTF TGTGCCAGTAGTGAGGACAGGAGAGCTCTTACTACTTATGGCTACACCTTC
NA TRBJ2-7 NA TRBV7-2 CASSPPGYTSEQYF TGTGCCAGCAGCCCCCCGGGGTATACGAGCGAGCAGTACTTC
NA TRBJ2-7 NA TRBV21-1 CASSKNQTGRVQYF TGTGCCAGCAGCAAAAACCAGACAGGGAGGGTACAGTACTTC
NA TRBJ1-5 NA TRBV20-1 CSAGFGGHQPQHF TGCAGTGCTGGTTTTGGGGGCCACCAGCCCCAGCATTTT
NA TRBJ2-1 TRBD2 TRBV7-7 CATQRSGGDNEQFF TGTGCCACCCAAAGAAGCGGGGGAGACAATGAGCAGTTCTTC
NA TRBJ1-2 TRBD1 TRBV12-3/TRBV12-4 CASSLGTGGNYGCTF TGTGCCAGCAGTTTGGGGACAGGGGGAAACTATGGCTGCACCTTC
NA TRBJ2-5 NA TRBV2 CASSEQEETQYF TGTGCCAGCAGTGAACAGGAAGAGACCCAGTACTTC
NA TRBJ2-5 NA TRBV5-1 CASSLEVLETQYF TGCGCCAGCAGCTTGGAGGTACTGGAGACCCAGTACTTC
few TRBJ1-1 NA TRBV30 CAWSVHTNTEAFF TGTGCCTGGAGTGTACACACGAACACTGAAGCTTTCTTT
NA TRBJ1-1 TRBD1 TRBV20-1 CSARDTYRGLDTEAFF TGCAGTGCTAGAGACACCTACAGGGGGCTGGACACTGAAGCTTTCTTT
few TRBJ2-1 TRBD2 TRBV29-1 CSVARLAESSYNEQFF TGCAGCGTTGCCCGACTAGCGGAGAGCTCCTACAATGAGCAGTTCTTC
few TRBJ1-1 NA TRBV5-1 CASSFQGDTEAFF TGCGCCAGCAGCTTCCAGGGCGACACTGAAGCTTTCTTT
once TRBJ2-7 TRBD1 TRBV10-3 CAISEGQAFSYEQYF TGTGCCATCAGTGAAGGACAGGCCTTTTCCTACGAGCAGTACTTC
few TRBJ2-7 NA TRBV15 CATSTRQALHHEQYF TGTGCCACCAGCACCCGACAGGCCCTCCATCACGAGCAGTACTTC
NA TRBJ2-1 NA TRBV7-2 CASSLDVFYLNEQFF TGTGCCAGCAGCTTAGATGTCTTCTACCTCAATGAGCAGTTCTTC
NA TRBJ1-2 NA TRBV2 CASSLTVNLGYGYTF TGTGCCAGCAGCCTTACAGTTAACCTAGGCTATGGCTACACCTTC
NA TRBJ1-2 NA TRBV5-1 CASSPGTFFLYGYTF TGCGCCAGCAGCCCCGGTACCTTTTTTCTCTATGGCTACACCTTC
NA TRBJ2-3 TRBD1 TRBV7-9 CASSSGQGSTDTQYF TGTGCCAGCAGCTCGGGACAGGGGAGCACAGATACGCAGTATTTT
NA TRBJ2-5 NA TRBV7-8 CASSLPMQETQYF TGTGCCAGCAGCTTGCCCATGCAAGAGACCCAGTACTTC
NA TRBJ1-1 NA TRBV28 CASPSRTEAFF TGTGCCAGCCCATCGAGAACTGAAGCTTTCTTT
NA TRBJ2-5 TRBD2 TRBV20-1 CSARAGLAEETQYF TGCAGTGCTAGAGCGGGACTAGCAGAAGAGACCCAGTACTTC
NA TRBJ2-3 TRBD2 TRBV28 CASSSAGTSGTDTRYF TGTGCCAGCAGTTCTGCCGGGACTAGCGGCACAGATACGCGGTATTTT